Below, 17 T cell receptor beta chains from the same sample are listed, as sequenced in a study of regulatory T cells in long-lasting Graves disease. Arm-PCR of CDR3 regions with iRepertoire HTBI primers generated TCR beta libraries. TCRdb itself ran the multiplex PCR reads through MiXCR, one entry per CDR3 protein. Of over 350,000 distinct CDR3 sequences listed, about 15% are singletons. Indicated time point: newly diagnosed GD, antithyroid drugs for less than 3 months. RNA isolated from PBMCs was used to make the TCR library. The sample also formed part of further work on T cells in Graves' hyperthyroidism and ophthalmopathy.

The source was peripheral blood mononuclear cells (PBMCs), collected at new diagnosis, from a patient treated with antithyroid drugs. Every receptor here comes from a woman aged 45 to 65 with Graves disease.

This clonotype was detected ten times or more. This chain uses TRBV28 with TRBJ1-5; tentative D call: TRBD1 (6 bases). Trimming removed 11 bases from V and 2 bases from J, with 13 bases in between. The CDR3 contains 13 residues. Germline lookup yields CDR1 MDHEN and CDR2 SYDVKM. CDR3 protein: CAGKGDGNQPQHF. In DNA, the CDR3 is TGTGCCGGAAAGGGGGATGGCAATCAGCCCCAGCATTTT.

The sample holds many counts of this clonotype. J is TRBJ2-7 and V is TRBV11-1; D not certain. The CDR3 has 13 amino acids. V lost 2 bases and J 2 bases, leaving 7 bases between the germline ends. Germline-derived CDR1 and CDR2 are SGHAT and FQDESV (reference sequence). The CDR3 reads CASSLRDTYEQYF. The CDR3 DNA is TGTGCCAGCAGCTTACGTGATACCTACGAGCAGTACTTC.

Comment on this clonotype: This may be a read error, as it is one base from a much larger clone. The rearrangement uses TRBV12-3 or TRBV12-4 and TRBJ1-3; D is uncertain. CDR3 length: 12 residues. CDR3 loop: CASSFEGNTMYF. DNA for the CDR3: TGTGCCAGCAGTTTCGAGGGAAACACCATGTATTTT.

This clonotype was seen repeatedly, ten times or more. The chain uses TRBV27 and TRBJ2-5; D is perhaps TRBD2 (5 bases). Germline V lookup: CDR1 MNHEY, CDR2 SMNVEV (reference sequence). V dropped 2 bases and J dropped 4 bases, with 14 bases sitting between them. The CDR3 loop spans 15 amino acids. The DNA for the CDR3 is TGTGCCAGCAGTTTAAGGTCAGAGGGTGTAGAGACCCAGTACTTC. It yields the protein CASSLRSEGVETQYF.

This clonotype was found many times. This sequence joins TRBV20-1 and TRBJ2-1, with unresolved D. Trimming shortened V by 2 bases and J by 4 bases, and 15 bases separated the two germline ends. The V gene's germline CDR1 is DFQATT and CDR2 SNEGSKA (reference sequence). This CDR3 is built from 15 residues. The CDR3 loop is CSARFGYLPYNEQFF. For the CDR3, the DNA is TGCAGTGCTAGATTCGGCTACCTCCCGTACAATGAGCAGTTCTTC.

The table lists this clonotype with many counts. The V gene is TRBV2, the J gene TRBJ2-1; the match to TRBD2 covers 11 bases. Losses at the gene ends were 4 bases for V and 2 bases for J; bases not matched to a gene: 13. Per germline, CDR1 SNHLY and CDR2 FYNNEI. The length of the CDR3 is 19 residues. The CDR3 here is CASSVPGGGLAGTYNEQFF. The CDR3 nucleotides read TGTGCCAGCAGTGTCCCAGGGGGAGGACTAGCGGGTACCTACAATGAGCAGTTCTTC.

This clonotype has just a few counts. This chain uses TRBV2 with TRBJ2-2; D not resolved. CDR3 length: 14 amino acids. Trimming stripped 1 base from V and 6 bases from J, with 9 bases between. Germline V lookup: CDR1 SNHLY, CDR2 FYNNEI. The CDR3 DNA reads as TGTGCCAGCAGTGAAGGTGGGGTGGCCGGGGAGCTGTTTTTT. Its translation is CASSEGGVAGELFF. Based on the CDR3 plus reference TRBV2 and TRBJ2-2, the full variable domain is EPEVTQTPSHQVTQMGQEVILRCVPISNHLYFYWYRQILGQKVEFLVSFYNNEISEKSEIFDDQFSVERPDGSNFTLKIRSTKLEDSAMYFCASSEGGVAGELFFGEGSRLTVL.

The table lists this clonotype with many counts. The rearrangement links TRBV28 to TRBJ1-2, with a weak D call TRBD1 (6 bases). V shed 2 bases and J shed 6 bases, with 13 bases lying between them. The CDR3 is made up of 14 amino acids. CDR1 and CDR2 from the germline V gene are MDHEN and SYDVKM. The CDR3 spells CASSLESGDHGYTF. For the CDR3, the DNA is TGTGCCAGCAGTTTAGAATCAGGGGACCATGGCTACACCTTC.

This clonotype was counted many times. The chain joins TRBV30 to TRBJ1-5; possibly TRBD1 for D (5 bases). Trimming took 2 bases from V and 2 from J, leaving 10 bases between them. CDR1 and CDR2 (germline): GTSNPN, SVGIG (reference sequence). This CDR3 is built from 14 residues. Here the CDR3 DNA reads TGTGCCTGGAGTCGGGGAGGGGGCAATCAGCCCCAGCATTTT. The encoded protein is CAWSRGGGNQPQHF. The entire variable domain, with the rest obtained from reference TRBV30 and TRBJ1-5, is as follows: SQTIHQWPATLVQPVGSPLSLECTVEGTSNPNLYWYRQAAGRGLQLLFYSVGIGQISSEVPQNLSASRPQDRQFILSSKKLLLSDSGFYLCAWSRGGGNQPQHFGDGTRLSIL.

This clonotype was seen only a few times. This chain connects TRBV27 to TRBJ2-1; TRBD1 matches 9 bases. Trimming took 3 bases from V and 6 from J; bases not matched to a gene: 6. The germline CDR1 and CDR2 sequences are MNHEY and SMNVEV (reference sequence). CDR3 length equals 15 residues. The CDR3, as DNA: TGTGCCAGCAGTTTTGGAGACAGGGGGGGCAATGAGCAGTTCTTC. It specifies CASSFGDRGGNEQFF.

The table lists this clonotype with many counts. This chain joins TRBV7-9 and TRBJ2-1, with 13 bases that match TRBD2. CDR1 is SEHNR, CDR2 FQNEAQ, per germline (reference sequence). Germline trimming cut 2 bases from V and 4 bases from J; bases unmatched to any gene: 8. CDR3 size: 18 residues. The CDR3 region has the DNA TGTGCCAGCAGCTTATCACTAGCGGGAGGGCCCTCGTACAATGAGCAGTTCTTC. This translates into CASSLSLAGGPSYNEQFF.

A word on this clonotype: A much larger clone is a single base away; this may be a read error. The chain combines TRBV29-1 with TRBJ1-2; D call uncertain. The CDR3 has 14 amino acids. The germline CDR1 and CDR2 sequences are SQVTM and ANQGSEA. V was shortened by 1 base and J by 0 bases, with 9 bases between the two germline ends. CDR3 sequence reads: CSVEVWLPNYGYTF. The CDR3 DNA reads TGCAGCGTTGAAGTATGGCTTCCTAACTATGGCTACACCTTC.

The V and J genes are TRBV2 and TRBJ2-7; TRBD2 aligns across 12 bases. The CDR3 totals 15 residues. V was clipped by 7 bases and J by 1 base; unmatched bases: 5. Per the germline V gene, CDR1 is SNHLY and CDR2 is FYNNEI. CDR3 bases: TGTGCCAGCAACCTAACTAGCGGGAGGTCCTACGAGCAGTACTTC. Amino acid sequence: CASNLTSGRSYEQYF.

This chain connects TRBV5-1 to TRBJ2-1, with TRBD1 matching over 7 bases. The CDR3 loop spans 15 amino acids. With 0 bases clipped from V and 6 bases from J, the junction kept 6 bases outside the gene matches. Germline CDR1 and CDR2: SGHRS and YFSETQ. CDR3 sequence (DNA): TGCGCCAGCAGCTTGGAGGGGGCAGGGACCAATGAGCAGTTCTTC. Encoded protein: CASSLEGAGTNEQFF.

The chain has TRBV19 and TRBJ2-3, with a tentative D call TRBD2 (6 bases). In germline, CDR1 is LNHDA, CDR2 SQIVND (reference sequence). The CDR3 sequence is 14 residues long. V lost 8 bases, J lost 6 bases, and 18 bases lay in between. CDR3 sequence reads: CASVDLSRGDTQYF. CDR3 bases: TGTGCCAGTGTCGACCTATCCCGGGGGGATACGCAGTATTTT.

This clonotype was observed many times. The chain is built from TRBV13 and TRBJ2-1; either TRBD1 or TRBD2 may supply D (5 bases each). Trimming pared 5 bases from V and 6 bases from J, leaving 17 bases between. The germline V gene encodes CDR1 PRHDT and CDR2 FYEKMQ (reference sequence). CDR3 length: 15 amino acids. The CDR3 DNA sequence: TGTGCCAGCAGCCCCCCGGGACCCTCCGTCAATGAGCAGTTCTTC. Amino acids: CASSPPGPSVNEQFF.

This chain connects TRBV10-3 to TRBJ1-1; D is ambiguous. This CDR3 region has 12 residues. V was clipped by 3 bases and J by 6 bases, with 8 bases between them. Germline CDR1 and CDR2: ENHRY and SYGVKD. The CDR3 sequence is CAISEGLSEAFF. CDR3 nucleotides: TGTGCCATCAGTGAAGGTCTGTCTGAAGCTTTCTTT.